Shown below are 23 T cell receptor beta chains from a single sample sequenced in a study of blood T cell repertoires in COVID-19. Here immunoSEQ multiplex PCR was the method, and the copy in TCRdb shows in-frame clones only, minus some. The data contain over 600,000 clones, approximately 90% of them singletons. Material for sequencing was peripheral blood. The receptors come from a woman between 18 and 29 years old with acute or convalescent COVID-19.

This clone was detected a few times. This chain links TRBV2 with TRBJ1-1; perhaps TRBD1 as D (6 bases). The V gene's germline CDR1 is SNHLY and CDR2 FYNNEI. The CDR3 contains 11 residues. Trimming stripped 7 bases from V and 6 bases from J, with 9 bases between. The CDR3 region is CASTGGPEAFF. CDR3 sequence (DNA): TGTGCCAGCACGGGGGGGCCTGAAGCTTTCTTT.

CDR3 sequence (DNA): TGTGCCAGCAGACAGGGGGAATCTGGAAACACCATATATTTT. It codes for CASRQGESGNTIYF. The chain uses TRBV6-5 and TRBJ1-3, with 8 positions matching TRBD1. Germline values: CDR1 MNHEY, CDR2 SVGAGI. V lost 6 bases and J lost 1; bases outside the gene matches: 2. This CDR3 contains 14 residues.

For the CDR3, the DNA is TGTGCCAGCAGCCAAGACCCCAAAGGGGGATACTTTAACACTGAAGCTTTCTTT. This codes for CASSQDPKGGYFNTEAFF. The gene calls are TRBV14 and TRBJ1-1; perhaps TRBD1 as D (6 bases). The CDR3 is 18 amino acids. CDR1 and CDR2 from the germline V gene are SGHDN and FVKESK. V gave up 0 bases and J gave up 2 bases, with 19 bases separating them.

This chain connects TRBV2 to TRBJ1-5; TRBD1 matches 7 bases. This CDR3 region has 17 residues. J lost 0 bases, V lost 2 bases, and 7 bases had no gene match. CDR1 and CDR2 from the germline V gene are SNHLY and FYNNEI. CDR3 nucleotide sequence: TGTGCCAGCAGTGAATGGGCAGGGGGTTATAGCAATCAGCCCCAGCATTTT. This gives the protein CASSEWAGGYSNQPQHF.

The V call is TRBV4-1, the J call TRBJ1-6, with D unresolved. Trimming left V 4 bases short and J 8 bases short, with 12 bases between. The CDR3 covers 14 residues. CDR1 is MGHRA and CDR2 is YSYEKL in the germline V gene. CDR3 DNA sequence: TGCGCCAGCAGCCTTGGGGAGACATATTCACCCCTCCACTTT. As protein: CASSLGETYSPLHF.

The chain has TRBV19 and TRBJ1-1; possible D gene TRBD1, 6 bases. The CDR3 totals 16 residues. Germline V gene lookup returns CDR1 LNHDA and CDR2 SQIVND (reference sequence). Trimming stripped 7 bases from V and 0 bases from J, with 18 bases between. The DNA for the CDR3 is TGTGCCAGTATTAGGTTTTCAGGGGCGGTGAACACTGAAGCTTTCTTT. This sequence encodes CASIRFSGAVNTEAFF.

With respect to this clone: Other DNA sequences in this specimen translate into the identical CDR3. The chain uses TRBV3-1 (or the pseudogene TRBV3-2) and TRBJ1-6, with D perhaps TRBD1 (6 bases). Germline V lookup: CDR1 LGHDT, CDR2 YNNKEL (reference sequence). The CDR3 extends over 15 amino acids. Trimming removed 0 bases from V and 7 bases from J, with 10 bases in between. The DNA for the CDR3 is TGTGCCAGCAGCCAAGATAGTACAGGGAATTCACCCCTCCACTTT. As protein: CASSQDSTGNSPLHF.

This chain links TRBV20-1 with TRBJ2-7; D uncertain. Trimming took 3 bases from V and 0 from J, leaving 12 bases between them. This CDR3 is built from 14 residues. CDR1 is DFQATT, CDR2 SNEGSKA, per germline (reference sequence). This CDR3 reads CSASGRRSSYEQYF. In DNA, the CDR3 is TGCAGTGCTAGTGGACGAAGGAGCTCCTACGAGCAGTACTTC.

The chain uses TRBV24-1 and TRBJ2-5, with unresolved D. V was pared by 4 bases and J by 4 bases, with 9 bases between. Per germline, CDR1 KGHDR and CDR2 SFDVKD. This CDR3 spans 13 amino acids. CDR3 bases: TGTGCCACCAGTGAGGCTGGGCGAGAGACCCAGTACTTC. Translation: CATSEAGRETQYF.

This rearrangement joins TRBV28 to TRBJ1-1; D might be TRBD1 (5 bases). The CDR3 spans 12 residues. CDR1 and CDR2 from the germline V gene are MDHEN and SYDVKM. V was cut by 6 bases and J by 5 bases, with 10 bases left in between. The CDR3 here is CASRFKGTEAFF. The CDR3 nucleotides are TGTGCCAGCAGATTTAAGGGGACTGAAGCTTTCTTT.

This chain connects TRBV18 to TRBJ1-1, with a tentative D call TRBD1 (6 bases). This CDR3 spans 17 amino acids. Germline-derived CDR1 and CDR2 are KGHSH and LQKENI. Trimming removed 0 bases at V and 5 bases at J, with 19 bases between. The CDR3 bases are TGTGCCAGCTCACCACCTGGCAGGGGTTTGGTCTGGACTGAAGCTTTCTTT. It codes for CASSPPGRGLVWTEAFF.

This rearrangement joins TRBV29-1 to TRBJ1-2, with TRBD1 matching over 11 bases. V shed 0 bases, J shed 4 bases, and the junction held 7 bases outside the gene matches. In germline, CDR1 is SQVTM, CDR2 ANQGSEA. The CDR3 contains 16 residues. The CDR3 bases are TGCAGCGTTGAAGATGGTGGACAGGGGGCAGGCTATGGCTACACCTTC. It translates to CSVEDGGQGAGYGYTF.

The V call is TRBV6-5, the J call TRBJ2-7, with TRBD1 matching 12 bases. This CDR3 contains 14 residues. CDR1 is MNHEY, CDR2 SVGAGI, per germline. J lost 8 bases, V lost 6 bases, and 8 bases had no gene match. The CDR3 here is CASRYGTGGGKQYF. The CDR3 nucleotides are TGTGCCAGCAGATACGGGACAGGGGGCGGTAAGCAGTACTTC.

The V call is TRBV9, the J call TRBJ1-4; D unclear. The ends were cut back, 2 bases at V and 3 bases at J, with 8 bases in the middle. There are 14 residues in the CDR3. Germline CDR1 reads SGDLS; CDR2 reads YYNGEE. The CDR3 region is CASSVIGANEKLFF. The DNA of the CDR3 is TGTGCCAGCAGCGTGATAGGAGCTAATGAAAAACTGTTTTTT.

The genes are TRBV4-2 and TRBJ2-5; weak D call: TRBD2 (5 bases). CDR3 size: 12 residues. V gave up 8 bases and J gave up 5 bases, with 12 bases separating them. Germline V gene data show CDR1 as LGHNA and CDR2 as YNFKEQ. CDR3 protein: CASSARDETQYF. DNA of the CDR3: TGTGCCAGCTCGGCCCGGGATGAGACCCAGTACTTC.

This clone appeared a few times. This chain uses TRBV19 with TRBJ2-1, with TRBD2 matching 8 bases. Germline V CDR1 and CDR2: LNHDA, SQIVND (reference sequence). The V gene end was trimmed by 2 bases and the J gene end by 4 bases; junction bases not matched to a gene: 13. The CDR3 spans 18 residues. As DNA, the CDR3 is TGTGCCAGTAGTATAACCCACTTCTCCAGCGGGGGATACAATGAGCAGTTCTTC. The encoded protein is CASSITHFSSGGYNEQFF.

The rearrangement uses TRBV11-3 and TRBJ1-1; TRBD1 might be the D (6 bases). This CDR3 contains 16 residues. CDR1 and CDR2 (germline): SGHNT, YENEEA. V was clipped by 5 bases and J by 4 bases, with 20 bases between them. CDR3 sequence: CASSISRGHPPTEAFF. The CDR3 bases are TGTGCCAGCAGCATCAGCAGGGGACACCCGCCCACTGAAGCTTTCTTT.

The V gene is TRBV4-1, the J gene TRBJ2-7, with 7 bases identical to TRBD1. CDR1 MGHRA and CDR2 YSYEKL come from the germline V gene. This CDR3 has 14 amino acids. With V trimmed by 2 bases and J by 4 bases, 5 bases remained unmatched. This CDR3 is CASSQRQGVYEQYF. The DNA for the CDR3 is TGCGCCAGCAGCCAAAGGCAGGGGGTATACGAGCAGTACTTC.

The chain joins TRBV3-1 (or the pseudogene TRBV3-2) to TRBJ2-2; weak D call: TRBD1 (5 bases). CDR1 LGHDT and CDR2 YNNKEL come from the germline V gene (reference sequence). Trimming took off 8 bases at V and 1 base at J, with 14 bases between the two ends. The CDR3 consists of 15 residues. CDR3 protein: CASEKERGNTGELFF. The CDR3 nucleotides read TGTGCCAGCGAGAAGGAAAGGGGGAACACCGGGGAGCTGTTTTTT.

This sequence joins TRBV6-1 and TRBJ2-5, with TRBD1 matching over 7 bases. The CDR3 spans 13 residues. Trimming at V came to 2 bases and at J to 5 bases, leaving 2 bases not matched to a gene. The germline V gene encodes CDR1 MNHNS and CDR2 SASEGT. The CDR3 reads CASSEIRGETQYF. CDR3 nucleotide sequence: TGTGCCAGCAGTGAAATCAGGGGGGAGACCCAGTACTTC.

The V gene is TRBV30, the J gene TRBJ1-1; 7 nucleotides align to TRBD1. The CDR3 totals 14 residues. After removal of 0 bases from V and 4 bases from J, the junction contained 5 bases not matched to a gene. The germline gives CDR1 GTSNPN, CDR2 SVGIG (reference sequence). CDR3 in DNA: TGTGCCTGGAGTGTACGACAGGGAGGCACTGAAGCTTTCTTT. Its protein is CAWSVRQGGTEAFF.

The rearrangement links TRBV19 to TRBJ2-5; D perhaps matches TRBD2 (5 bases). Deletions cut 3 bases from V and 0 bases from J, with 11 bases between. The CDR3 consists of 15 residues. Germline CDR1 and CDR2: LNHDA and SQIVND (reference sequence). This chain's CDR3 is CASSISGWDQETQYF. The CDR3 nucleotides read TGTGCCAGTAGTATTTCGGGGTGGGACCAAGAGACCCAGTACTTC. Supplemented by reference TRBV19 and TRBJ2-5, the full variable domain reads DGGITQSPKYLFRKEGQNVTLSCEQNLNHDAMYWYRQDPGQGLRLIYYSQIVNDFQKGDIAEGYSVSREKKESFPLTVTSAQKNPTAFYLCASSISGWDQETQYFGPGTRLLVL.

V usage is TRBV4-1 and J usage is TRBJ2-7; maybe TRBD1 (6 bases). Germline V gene sequence: CDR1 MGHRA, CDR2 YSYEKL. V was shortened by 4 bases and J by 4 bases, with 14 bases between the two germline ends. The CDR3 covers 14 residues. In DNA form, the CDR3 reads TGCGCCAGCAGCCCGCCGGACAGACAATACGAGCAGTACTTC. Its protein is CASSPPDRQYEQYF.